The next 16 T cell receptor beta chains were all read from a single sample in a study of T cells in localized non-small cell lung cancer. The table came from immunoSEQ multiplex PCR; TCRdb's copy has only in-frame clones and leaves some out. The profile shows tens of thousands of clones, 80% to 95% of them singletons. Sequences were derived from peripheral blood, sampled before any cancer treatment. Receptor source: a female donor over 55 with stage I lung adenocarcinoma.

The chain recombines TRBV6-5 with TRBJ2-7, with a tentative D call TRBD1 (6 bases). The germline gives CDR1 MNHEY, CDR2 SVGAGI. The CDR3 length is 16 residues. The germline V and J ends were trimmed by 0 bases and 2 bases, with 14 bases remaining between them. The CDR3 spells CASSYSSTGQTYEQYF. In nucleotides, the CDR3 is TGTGCCAGCAGTTACTCGAGTACAGGACAGACCTACGAGCAGTACTTC.

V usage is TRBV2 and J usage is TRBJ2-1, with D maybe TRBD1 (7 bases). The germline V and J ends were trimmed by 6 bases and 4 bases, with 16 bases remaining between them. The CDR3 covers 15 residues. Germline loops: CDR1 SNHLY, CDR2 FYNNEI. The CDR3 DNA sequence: TGTGCCAGCAGCGCGGGACAGTCCCCGTACAATGAGCAGTTCTTC. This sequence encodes CASSAGQSPYNEQFF.

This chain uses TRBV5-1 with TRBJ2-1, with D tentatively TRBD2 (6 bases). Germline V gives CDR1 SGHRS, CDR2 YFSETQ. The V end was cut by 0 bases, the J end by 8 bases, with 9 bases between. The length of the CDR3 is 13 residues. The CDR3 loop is CASSLAGTHEQFF. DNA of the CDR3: TGCGCCAGCAGCTTGGCCGGGACTCATGAGCAGTTCTTC.

The chain's CDR3 is CASSLGKRREKLFF. CDR3 DNA: TGTGCCAGCAGCTTAGGGAAAAGGAGGGAAAAACTGTTTTTT. The V call is TRBV11-2, the J call TRBJ1-4, with D hard to call. This CDR3 has 14 residues. Looked up from germline, CDR1 is SGHAT and CDR2 is FQNNGV. The germline V and J ends were trimmed by 1 base and 8 bases, with 11 bases remaining between them.

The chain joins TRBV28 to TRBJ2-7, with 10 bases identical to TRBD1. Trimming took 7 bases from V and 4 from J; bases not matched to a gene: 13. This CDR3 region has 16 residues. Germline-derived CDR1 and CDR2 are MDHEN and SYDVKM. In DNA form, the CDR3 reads TGTGCCAGCACCCCGAGTAGGAGGGACAGGGGATACGAGCAGTACTTC. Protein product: CASTPSRRDRGYEQYF. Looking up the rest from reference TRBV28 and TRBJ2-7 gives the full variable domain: DVKVTQSSRYLVKRTGEKVFLECVQDMDHENMFWYRQDPGLGLRLIYFSYDVKMKEKGDIPEGYSVSREKKERFSLILESASTNQTSMYLCASTPSRRDRGYEQYFGPGTRLTVT.

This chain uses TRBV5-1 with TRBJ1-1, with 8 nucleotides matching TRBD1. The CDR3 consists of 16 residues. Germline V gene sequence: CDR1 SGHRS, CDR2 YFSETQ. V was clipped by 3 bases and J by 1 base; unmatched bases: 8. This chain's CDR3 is CASSSTGTGGNTEAFF. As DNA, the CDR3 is TGCGCCAGCAGCTCAACCGGGACAGGAGGGAACACTGAAGCTTTCTTT.

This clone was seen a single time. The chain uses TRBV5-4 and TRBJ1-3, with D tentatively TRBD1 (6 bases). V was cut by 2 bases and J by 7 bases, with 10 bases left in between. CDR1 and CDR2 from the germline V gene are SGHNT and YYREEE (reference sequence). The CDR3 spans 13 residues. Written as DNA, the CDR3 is TGTGCCAGCAGCTTATGGGGGGCTAACACCATATATTTT. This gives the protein CASSLWGANTIYF.

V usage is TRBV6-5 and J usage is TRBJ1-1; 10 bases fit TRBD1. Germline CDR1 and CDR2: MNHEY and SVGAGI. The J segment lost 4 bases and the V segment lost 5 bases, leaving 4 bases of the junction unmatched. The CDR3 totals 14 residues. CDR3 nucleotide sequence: TGTGCCAGCAGTCGACAGGGGGCGATCACTGAAGCTTTCTTT. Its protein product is CASSRQGAITEAFF.

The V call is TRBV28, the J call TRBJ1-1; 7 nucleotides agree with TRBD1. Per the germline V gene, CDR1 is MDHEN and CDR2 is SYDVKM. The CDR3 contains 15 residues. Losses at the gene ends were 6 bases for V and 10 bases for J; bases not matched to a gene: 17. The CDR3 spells CASRRRDSPRGGAFF. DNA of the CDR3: TGTGCCAGCAGGCGAAGGGACAGCCCGCGGGGTGGAGCTTTCTTT.

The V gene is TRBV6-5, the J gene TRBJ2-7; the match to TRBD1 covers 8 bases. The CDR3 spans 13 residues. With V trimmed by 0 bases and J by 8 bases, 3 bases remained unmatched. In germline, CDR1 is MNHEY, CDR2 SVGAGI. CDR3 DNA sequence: TGTGCCAGCAGTTACTCGAGACAGGGGCAGCAGTACTTC. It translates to CASSYSRQGQQYF.

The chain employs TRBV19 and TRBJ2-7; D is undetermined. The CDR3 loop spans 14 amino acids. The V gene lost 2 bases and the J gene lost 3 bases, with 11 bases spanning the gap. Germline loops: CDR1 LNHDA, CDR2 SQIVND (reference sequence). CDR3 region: CASSISGGLYEQYF. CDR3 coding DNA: TGTGCCAGTAGTATATCGGGTGGCCTCTACGAGCAGTACTTC.

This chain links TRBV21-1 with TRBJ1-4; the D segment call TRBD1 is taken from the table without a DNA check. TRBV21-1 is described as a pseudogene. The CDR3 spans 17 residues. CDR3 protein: CASSTSGTGLTNEKLFF. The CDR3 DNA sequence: TGTGCCAGCAGCACCTCCGGGACAGGTTTAACTAATGAAAAACTGTTTTTT.

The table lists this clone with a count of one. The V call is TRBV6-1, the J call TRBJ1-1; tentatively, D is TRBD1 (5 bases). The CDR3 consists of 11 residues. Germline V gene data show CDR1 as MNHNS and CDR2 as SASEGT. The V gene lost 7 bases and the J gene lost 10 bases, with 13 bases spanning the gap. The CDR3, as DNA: TGTGCCAGCAACTCAGGGCTGGCAGCTTTCTTT. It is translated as CASNSGLAAFF.

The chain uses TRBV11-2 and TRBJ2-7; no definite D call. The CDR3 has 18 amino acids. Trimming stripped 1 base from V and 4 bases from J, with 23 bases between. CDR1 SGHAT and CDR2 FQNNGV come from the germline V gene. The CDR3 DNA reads TGTGCCAGCAGCTTAGTCGCACTATTGAACGAATTCGGATACGAGCAGTACTTC. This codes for CASSLVALLNEFGYEQYF.

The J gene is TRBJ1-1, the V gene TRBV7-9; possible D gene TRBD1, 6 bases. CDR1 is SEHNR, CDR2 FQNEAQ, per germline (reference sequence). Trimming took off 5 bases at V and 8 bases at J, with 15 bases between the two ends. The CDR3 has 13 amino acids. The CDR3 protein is CASSQRGGKEAFF. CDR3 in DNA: TGTGCCAGCAGCCAACGAGGGGGTAAAGAAGCTTTCTTT.

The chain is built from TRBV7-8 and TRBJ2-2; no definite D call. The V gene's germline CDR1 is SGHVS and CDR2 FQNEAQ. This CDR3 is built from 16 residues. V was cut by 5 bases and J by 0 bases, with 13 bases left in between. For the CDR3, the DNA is TGTGCCAGCAGCCTCCGCCAAGCACCGAACACCGGGGAGCTGTTTTTT. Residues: CASSLRQAPNTGELFF.